Following are 19 T cell receptor beta chains from one sample sequenced in a study of cytomegalovirus exposure and HLA in healthy donors. 13 Jbeta primers and 60 Vbeta primers were used for the PCR. Produced via immunoSEQ multiplex PCR; TCRdb's table is partial and in-frame only. The top ten clones hold roughly 8.2% of a sample with more than 100,000 clones, about 73% of them seen once. Specimen: PBMCs. All receptors come from a woman aged 40 to 49 in good health and CMV-seropositive.

This clone occurred a few times. The chain carries TRBV11-2 and TRBJ2-5; 8 nucleotides align to TRBD1. The DNA end is a closer match to TRBJ2-7, so the J assignment may be wrong. The CDR3 is 14 residues long. Germline loops: CDR1 SGHAT, CDR2 FQNNGV. This chain's CDR3 is CASTLGTGLYEQYF. The CDR3 region has the DNA TGTGCCAGCACCCTTGGGACAGGACTCTACGAGCAGTACTTC.

J is TRBJ2-6 and V is TRBV5-1; D ambiguous. There are 15 residues in the CDR3. Germline CDR1 reads SGHRS; CDR2 reads YFSETQ. The V gene lost 2 bases and the J gene lost 0 bases, with 6 bases spanning the gap. The CDR3, as DNA: TGCGCCAGCAGCTTCTGGAGCTCTGGGGCCAACGTCCTGACTTTC. Translating it yields CASSFWSSGANVLTF.

This chain joins TRBV11-2 and TRBJ2-5, with D perhaps matching TRBD2 (6 bases). Germline V lookup: CDR1 SGHAT, CDR2 FQNNGV. The CDR3 is made up of 15 amino acids. V dropped 5 bases and J dropped 4 bases, with 17 bases sitting between them. The CDR3: CASSPLGKEGETQYF. The CDR3 DNA sequence: TGTGCCAGCAGCCCCTTGGGAAAGGAGGGAGAGACCCAGTACTTC.

J is TRBJ1-2 and V is TRBV7-6, with TRBD1 as a possible D gene (5 bases). Germline values: CDR1 SGHVS, CDR2 FNYEAQ. The germline V and J ends were trimmed by 5 bases and 3 bases, with 16 bases remaining between them. The length of the CDR3 is 15 residues. The CDR3 spells CASSPDTHGDYGYTF. CDR3 in DNA: TGTGCCAGCAGCCCGGACACGCACGGCGACTATGGCTACACCTTC.

V gene TRBV4-3 combines with J gene TRBJ1-1; no clear D. Germline-derived CDR1 and CDR2 are LGHNA and YSLEER. The length of the CDR3 is 13 residues. V lost 1 base and J lost 11, with 14 bases in between. CDR3 nucleotides: TGCGCCAGCAGCCAAGGACAAGGTTTGGCGGCTTTCTTT. Translating gives CASSQGQGLAAFF.

A few counts support this clone. The V gene is TRBV4-1, the J gene TRBJ2-7; 7 bases align to TRBD1. CDR3 length equals 16 residues. Trimming at V came to 4 bases and at J to 0 bases, leaving 9 bases not matched to a gene. The germline gives CDR1 MGHRA, CDR2 YSYEKL. The CDR3 DNA follows: TGCGCCAGCAGCCGCACCGGGACAGTGGGCTCCTACGAGCAGTACTTC. As protein: CASSRTGTVGSYEQYF.

The chain couples TRBV28 to TRBJ1-1; 7 bases match TRBD1. There are 14 residues in the CDR3. Unmatched junction bases numbered 2, after V lost 4 bases and J lost 0 bases. Germline-derived CDR1 and CDR2 are MDHEN and SYDVKM. The DNA of the CDR3 is TGTGCCAGCAGTTCACAGGGGATGAACACTGAAGCTTTCTTT. This translates into CASSSQGMNTEAFF. The whole variable domain, filled in from reference TRBV28 and TRBJ1-1, reads DVKVTQSSRYLVKRTGEKVFLECVQDMDHENMFWYRQDPGLGLRLIYFSYDVKMKEKGDIPEGYSVSREKKERFSLILESASTNQTSMYLCASSSQGMNTEAFFGQGTRLTVV.

This clone has only a few counts. The chain uses TRBV7-9 and TRBJ2-5; 8 bases fit TRBD1. The V gene's germline CDR1 is SEHNR and CDR2 FQNEAQ (reference sequence). The V gene end was trimmed by 5 bases and the J gene end by 0 bases; junction bases not matched to a gene: 2. The length of the CDR3 is 14 residues. In nucleotides, the CDR3 is TGTGCCAGCAGCCCAGGGGGCGACCAAGAGACCCAGTACTTC. Translating it yields CASSPGGDQETQYF.

This clone was recorded a few times. V is TRBV2 and J is TRBJ2-1, with 9 nucleotides matching TRBD2. This CDR3 has 15 amino acids. Per germline, CDR1 SNHLY and CDR2 FYNNEI. V lost 7 bases and J lost 8; bases outside the gene matches: 12. This CDR3 is CASNNGGGARDEQFF. Here the CDR3 DNA reads TGTGCCAGCAATAACGGCGGGGGGGCTCGGGATGAGCAGTTCTTC.

The J gene is TRBJ2-1, the V gene TRBV9; TRBD2 aligns across 8 bases. The CDR3 runs to 14 residues. V shed 3 bases, J shed 5 bases, and the junction held 4 bases outside the gene matches. The germline V gene encodes CDR1 SGDLS and CDR2 YYNGEE. CDR3 sequence (DNA): TGTGCCAGCAGCGGGAGCGGGGGCCACAATGAGCAGTTCTTC. Translating it yields CASSGSGGHNEQFF.

This clone was counted between two and nine times. The chain is built from TRBV11-2 and TRBJ2-2; a possible D gene is TRBD2 (6 bases). The CDR3 is 17 amino acids. Germline CDR1 and CDR2: SGHAT and FQNNGV. Trimming pared 5 bases from V and 1 base from J, leaving 17 bases between. CDR3 in DNA: TGTGCCAGCAGCCAAGAGACCGGGACTGGGAACACCGGGGAGCTGTTTTTT. This codes for CASSQETGTGNTGELFF.

The chain carries TRBV19 and TRBJ1-1; no reliable D call. In germline, CDR1 is LNHDA, CDR2 SQIVND (reference sequence). V gave up 3 bases and J gave up 0 bases, with 8 bases separating them. The CDR3 totals 14 residues. This chain's CDR3 is CASSIDDMNTEAFF. The CDR3, as DNA: TGTGCCAGTAGTATCGACGACATGAACACTGAAGCTTTCTTT.

The V gene is TRBV2, the J gene TRBJ2-7, with TRBD2 identical over 10 bases. The junction had 9 bases not matched to a gene; V was cut back by 6 bases and J by 4 bases. The CDR3 spans 15 residues. CDR1 SNHLY and CDR2 FYNNEI come from the germline V gene. The CDR3 DNA follows: TGTGCCAGCAGGGCATACCCGGGACTAGCGTACGAGCAGTACTTC. Translated, it gives CASRAYPGLAYEQYF.

The chain links TRBV5-6 to TRBJ1-6, with 10 bases that match TRBD1. Germline CDR1 and CDR2: SGHDT and YYEEEE. The CDR3 extends over 14 amino acids. V was pared by 3 bases and J by 10 bases, with 4 bases of the junction left unmatched. The CDR3 loop is CASSWTGGDSPLHF. The DNA for the CDR3 is TGTGCCAGCAGCTGGACAGGGGGTGACTCACCCCTCCACTTT.

Points on this clone: The junction shows a germline mismatch at one end, possibly a read error. The sample holds other DNA sequences that translate to the same CDR3. The chain is built from TRBV25-1 and TRBJ1-2; 10 bases match TRBD1. The CDR3 is made up of 15 amino acids. CDR1 and CDR2 from the germline V gene are MGHDK and SYGVNS. Here the CDR3 reads CASSESGTGAYGYTF. CDR3 nucleotide sequence: TGTGCCAGCAGTGAATCCGGGACAGGGGCCTATGGTTACACCTTC.

The rearrangement links TRBV5-4 to TRBJ1-2, with 8 nucleotides matching TRBD1. The germline V gene has CDR1 SGHNT and CDR2 YYREEE (reference sequence). V trimming: 5 bases; J trimming: 4 bases; junction bases outside the gene matches: 4. The CDR3 has 13 residues. CDR3 sequence reads: CASSRDRSYGYTF. CDR3 in DNA: TGTGCCAGCAGTCGGGACAGGTCCTATGGCTACACCTTC.

V and J are TRBV9 and TRBJ2-3; D is ambiguous. The V and J ends lost 0 bases and 1 base respectively, with 6 bases between them. Germline V gene sequence: CDR1 SGDLS, CDR2 YYNGEE. The CDR3 is made up of 14 amino acids. The CDR3 coding sequence is TGTGCCAGCAGCGTAGAGAAGCGCACAGATACGCAGTATTTT. Translated, it gives CASSVEKRTDTQYF.

V gene TRBV6-1 combines with J gene TRBJ2-3; TRBD1 agrees at 7 bases. Germline lookup yields CDR1 MNHNS and CDR2 SASEGT. This CDR3 spans 14 amino acids. With V trimmed by 6 bases and J by 5 bases, 8 bases remained unmatched. CDR3: CASSGNRGRDTQYF. CDR3 in DNA: TGTGCCAGCAGCGGGAACAGGGGCAGAGATACGCAGTATTTT.

This chain joins TRBV4-1 and TRBJ1-2; 8 bases are a match to TRBD1. This CDR3 contains 15 residues. J gave up 0 bases and V 2 bases, and 2 bases lay outside the gene matches. Germline CDR1 MGHRA, CDR2 YSYEKL. CDR3 loop: CASSQPGGANYGYTF. For the CDR3, the DNA is TGCGCCAGCAGCCAACCAGGGGGCGCTAACTATGGCTACACCTTC.